This T cell receptor beta chain was identified during a study of blood T cells in healthy people across ages. A word on this clonotype: Relative to the germline gene, one junction end is altered; a read error may explain this.

CDR1 and CDR2 (germline): SGHTA, FQGNSA. The CDR3 contains 13 residues. Sample-barcoded 5' priming and a J-beta primer mix drove a second PCR of 7 to 11 cycles. TCRdb re-derived calls from the 5' RACE reads in MiXCR, one entry per CDR3 protein. The repertoire holds about 970,000 distinct CDR3 sequences, with 51% as singletons. Sequencing input: blood. The chain uses TRBV7-2 and TRBJ2-7; the D is unclear. The TCR originated in a woman between 55 and 75 years old in good health. The CDR3 nucleotides are TGTGCCAGCAGCTTCCTGGACGGGTACGGGCAGTACTTC. This encodes CASSFLDGYGQYF. Supplemented by reference TRBV7-2 and TRBJ2-7, the full variable domain reads GAGVSQSPSNKVTEKGKDVELRCDPISGHTALYWYRQSLGQGLEFLIYFQGNSAPDKSGLPSDRFSAERTGGSVSTLTIQRTQQEDSAVYLCASSFLDGYGQYFGPGTRLTVT.